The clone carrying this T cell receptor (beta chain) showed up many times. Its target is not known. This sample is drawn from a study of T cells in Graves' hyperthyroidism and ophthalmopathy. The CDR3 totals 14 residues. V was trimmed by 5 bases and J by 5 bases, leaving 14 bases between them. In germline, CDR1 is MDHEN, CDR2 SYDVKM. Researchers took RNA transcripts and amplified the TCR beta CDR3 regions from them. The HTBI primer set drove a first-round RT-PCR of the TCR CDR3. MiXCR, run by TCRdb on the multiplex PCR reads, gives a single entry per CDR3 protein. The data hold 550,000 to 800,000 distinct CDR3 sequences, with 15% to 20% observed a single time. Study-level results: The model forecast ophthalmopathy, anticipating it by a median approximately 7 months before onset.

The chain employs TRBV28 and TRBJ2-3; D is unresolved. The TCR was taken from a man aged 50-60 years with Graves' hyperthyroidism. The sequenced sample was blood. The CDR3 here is CASSLRKALDTQYF. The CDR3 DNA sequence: TGTGCCAGCAGTCTAAGGAAGGCCCTAGATACGCAGTATTTT. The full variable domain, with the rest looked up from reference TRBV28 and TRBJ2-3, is DVKVTQSSRYLVKRTGEKVFLECVQDMDHENMFWYRQDPGLGLRLIYFSYDVKMKEKGDIPEGYSVSREKKERFSLILESASTNQTSMYLCASSLRKALDTQYFGPGTRLTVL.